The 5 T cell receptor beta chains presented below share a single source sample, sequenced in a study of response to subunit inactivated influenza vaccine. Using its own MiXCR run on the RT-PCR reads, TCRdb lists one record per CDR3 protein. Among around 530,000 distinct CDR3 sequences listed, about 10% were seen once. The source material was PBMCs from blood, sampled on the day of vaccination. The receptor set was obtained from a middle-aged man who received an inactivated influenza vaccine.

This clonotype occurred a few times. CDR3 nucleotide sequence: TGCGCCAGCAGCCAAGACCTTCAGCGGGAGTGGTACAATGAGCAGTTCTTC. Translated: CASSQDLQREWYNEQFF. The chain recombines TRBV4-3 with TRBJ2-1; 8 positions match TRBD2. The length of the CDR3 is 17 residues. CDR1 and CDR2 (germline): LGHNA, YSLEER. Unmatched junction bases numbered 8, after V lost 0 bases and J lost 4 bases.

There are a few counts of this clonotype. V and J are TRBV9 and TRBJ2-3; perhaps TRBD2 as D (6 bases). Per germline, CDR1 SGDLS and CDR2 YYNGEE. CDR3 size: 15 residues. V lost 2 bases, J lost 2 bases, and 12 bases lay in between. The CDR3 protein is CASSVNPGLTDTQYF. The CDR3 DNA reads TGTGCCAGCAGCGTTAACCCGGGACTCACAGATACGCAGTATTTT.

The V and J genes are TRBV7-2 and TRBJ1-1; D is undetermined. This CDR3 spans 15 amino acids. V dropped 5 bases and J dropped 0 bases, with 13 bases sitting between them. Germline CDR1 is SGHTA and CDR2 is FQGNSA. CDR3 DNA: TGTGCCAGCAGCCCGCGAGCCCTGATGAACACTGAAGCTTTCTTT. It yields the protein CASSPRALMNTEAFF.

The V and J genes are TRBV27 and TRBJ2-7, with D perhaps being TRBD1 or TRBD2 (5 bases each). CDR1 MNHEY and CDR2 SMNVEV come from the germline V gene (reference sequence). CDR3 size: 15 residues. V was shortened by 1 base and J by 2 bases, with 12 bases between the two germline ends. The CDR3 DNA reads as TGTGCCAGCAGTTTATACGGGACGGCACCCTACGAGCAGTACTTC. It specifies CASSLYGTAPYEQYF.

This clonotype was observed a few times. The V call is TRBV6-6, the J call TRBJ1-2; perhaps TRBD1 as D (6 bases). The germline V gene encodes CDR1 MNHNY and CDR2 SVGAGI (reference sequence). The V end lost 4 bases, the J end lost 8 bases, and 14 bases lay between the germline ends. The CDR3 loop spans 13 amino acids. DNA of the CDR3: TGTGCCAGCAGTTGGGGTCAGGGGTCGGGCTACACCTTC. This translates into CASSWGQGSGYTF.